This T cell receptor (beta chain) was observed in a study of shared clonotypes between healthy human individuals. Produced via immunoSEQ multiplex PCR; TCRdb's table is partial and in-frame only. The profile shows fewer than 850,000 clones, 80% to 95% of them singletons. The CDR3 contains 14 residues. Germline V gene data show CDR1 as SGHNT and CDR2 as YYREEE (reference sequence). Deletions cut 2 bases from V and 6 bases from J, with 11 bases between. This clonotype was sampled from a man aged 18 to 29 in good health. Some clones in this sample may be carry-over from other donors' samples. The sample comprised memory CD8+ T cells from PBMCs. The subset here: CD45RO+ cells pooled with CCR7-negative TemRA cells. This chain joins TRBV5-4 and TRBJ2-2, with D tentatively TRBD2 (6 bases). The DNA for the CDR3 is TGTGCCAGCAGCTTCCTAGGCGGGGCCGGGGAGCTGTTTTTT. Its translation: CASSFLGGAGELFF.